This section outlines one TCR beta chain sequence together with its context. Its antigen is not known. The data derive from a study of T cell repertoires in cytomegalovirus infection. Across the study: An indication of both CMV infection and matching HLA type came from public TCR beta signatures.

TCRdb recomputed calls from the reads with MiXCR, one row per CDR3 protein. The data show about 900,000 distinct CDR3 sequences, around 32% seen once. Study observations and caveats: Frequencies of public TCR beta families were cumulated, and this identified carriers of CMV plus the relevant HLA.

The CDR3 extends over 13 amino acids. Germline loops: CDR1 MNHEY, CDR2 SMNVEV (reference sequence). The V gene lost 5 bases and the J gene lost 6 bases, with 11 bases spanning the gap. The clonotype was recovered from a human donor in good health (CMV status not recorded). Some clones in this sample may be carry-over from other donors' samples. The sequenced sample was cultured CD8+ T cells from PBMCs, obtained from culture after CMV antigen stimulation. The chain recombines TRBV27 with TRBJ1-5; D is possibly TRBD1 (5 bases). CDR3 residues: CASSGGAAQPQHF. The CDR3 DNA is TGTGCCAGCAGTGGAGGGGCGGCTCAGCCCCAGCATTTT.